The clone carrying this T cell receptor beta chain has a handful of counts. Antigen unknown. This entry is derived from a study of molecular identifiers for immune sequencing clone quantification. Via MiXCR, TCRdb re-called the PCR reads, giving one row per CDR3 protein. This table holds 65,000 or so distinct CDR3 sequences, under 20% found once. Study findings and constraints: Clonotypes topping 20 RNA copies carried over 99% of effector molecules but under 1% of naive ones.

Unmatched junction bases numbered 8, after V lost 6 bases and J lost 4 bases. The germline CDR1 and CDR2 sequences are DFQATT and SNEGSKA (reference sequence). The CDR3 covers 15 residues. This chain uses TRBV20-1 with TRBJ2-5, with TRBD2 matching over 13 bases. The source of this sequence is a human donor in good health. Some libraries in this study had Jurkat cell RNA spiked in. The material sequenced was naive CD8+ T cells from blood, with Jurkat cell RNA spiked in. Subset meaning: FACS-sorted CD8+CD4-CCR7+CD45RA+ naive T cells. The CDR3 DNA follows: TGCAGTGCGGAGTCGGGACTAGCGGGAACAGAGACCCAGTACTTC. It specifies CSAESGLAGTETQYF.